The 8 T cell receptor beta chains listed next were all sequenced from one sample in a study of T cell responses to AZD1222 COVID-19 vaccine. Profiled with immunoSEQ multiplex PCR; TCRdb holds only in-frame clones, not every one. The table lists more than 85,000 clones, about 88% of them singletons. The source was peripheral blood, collected on day 0 of AZD1222 vaccination. The receptors were gathered from an adult in good health.

The chain uses TRBV6-2 or TRBV6-3 and TRBJ2-7, with D perhaps assigned TRBD1 or TRBD2 (5 bases each). Germline V gene lookup returns CDR1 MNHEY and CDR2 SVGEGT. Trimming stripped 2 bases from V and 1 base from J, with 15 bases between. This CDR3 has 16 amino acids. DNA for the CDR3: TGTGCCAGCAGTTACCAGATCGGGGCAGGATCCTACGAGCAGTACTTC. Translating gives CASSYQIGAGSYEQYF.

The V gene is TRBV18, the J gene TRBJ1-5; tentatively, D is TRBD1 (5 bases). This CDR3 has 15 residues. Germline V gene lookup returns CDR1 KGHSH and CDR2 LQKENI. V was pared by 4 bases and J by 0 bases, with 10 bases between. DNA for the CDR3: TGTGCCAGCTCACTCAGACAGCTTAGCAATCAGCCCCAGCATTTT. This gives the protein CASSLRQLSNQPQHF. The entire variable domain, with the rest obtained from reference TRBV18 and TRBJ1-5, is as follows: NAGVMQNPRHLVRRRGQEARLRCSPMKGHSHVYWYRQLPEEGLKFMVYLQKENIIDESGMPKERFSAEFPKEGPSILRIQQVVRGDSAAYFCASSLRQLSNQPQHFGDGTRLSIL.

The gene calls are TRBV9 and TRBJ2-2; tentatively, D is TRBD1 (7 bases). This CDR3 is 18 amino acids long. The V gene lost 1 base and the J gene lost 0 bases, with 16 bases spanning the gap. The germline CDR1 and CDR2 sequences are SGDLS and YYNGEE. For the CDR3, the DNA is TGTGCCAGCAGCGTAAAGGGGGGAGGACAGGCGAACACCGGGGAGCTGTTTTTT. It specifies CASSVKGGGQANTGELFF.

The chain recombines TRBV7-8 with TRBJ1-1, with D unresolved. The CDR3 is made up of 16 amino acids. Between the trimmed V and J ends, which lost 2 bases and 1 base, there was a span of 14 bases. Germline V lookup: CDR1 SGHVS, CDR2 FQNEAQ. CDR3 loop: CASSLTSAQPNTEAFF. CDR3 in DNA: TGTGCCAGCAGCTTAACTTCGGCGCAGCCGAACACTGAAGCTTTCTTT.

The chain recombines TRBV20-1 with TRBJ2-5, with 10 bases identical to TRBD2. The CDR3 is made up of 15 amino acids. Germline CDR1 reads DFQATT; CDR2 reads SNEGSKA (reference sequence). The junction had 9 bases not matched to a gene; V was cut back by 3 bases and J by 5 bases. CDR3 DNA sequence: TGCAGTGCTAGTGGGGCTAGCGGGAGCTGGGAGACCCAGTACTTC. Translated, it gives CSASGASGSWETQYF.

Written as DNA, the CDR3 is TGTGCCAGCAGCTTATTCTCCCTCTATGGCTACACCTTC. This sequence encodes CASSLFSLYGYTF. The chain couples TRBV7-8 to TRBJ1-2; D is undetermined. The CDR3 covers 13 residues. V lost 2 bases and J 4 bases, leaving 8 bases between the germline ends. CDR1 SGHVS and CDR2 FQNEAQ come from the germline V gene. Combining the CDR3 with reference TRBV7-8 and TRBJ1-2 gives the whole variable domain GAGVSQSPRYKVAKRGQDVALRCDPISGHVSLFWYQQALGQGPEFLTYFQNEAQLDKSGLPSDRFFAERPEGSVSTLKIQRTQQEDSAVYLCASSLFSLYGYTFGSGTRLTVV.

The chain recombines TRBV7-7 with TRBJ2-3, with unresolved D. The CDR3 has 13 amino acids. Trimming left V 3 bases short and J 4 bases short, with 8 bases between. Germline-derived CDR1 and CDR2 are SSHAT and FNYEAQ (reference sequence). The CDR3 spells CASSFGRADTQYF. The CDR3 DNA reads as TGTGCCAGCAGCTTCGGCCGCGCAGATACGCAGTATTTT.

The chain links TRBV12-3 or TRBV12-4 to TRBJ2-2; TRBD1 or TRBD2 may be the D gene (5 bases each). The V end was cut by 7 bases, the J end by 8 bases, with 14 bases between. The CDR3 is made up of 13 amino acids. This chain's CDR3 is CASTLGRSGELFF. The CDR3 region has the DNA TGTGCCAGCACCTTGGGACGTTCGGGGGAGCTGTTTTTT.